This entry features one T cell receptor (beta chain) sequence. Germline CDR1 reads MNHEY; CDR2 reads SMNVEV (reference sequence). The V end lost 2 bases, the J end lost 5 bases, and 17 bases lay between the germline ends. The CDR3 sequence is 16 residues long. This record belongs to a study of blood T cell repertoires in COVID-19. As for the study in general: Material from acute and convalescent COVID-19 was sourced from the United States, Italy and Spain. PBMCs, B-cell-depleted T cells, or T cells were the source of the cDNA or gDNA that made up the material.

As originally analysed: For nucleated cells, counts were estimated from reference gene primer amplification. The table came from immunoSEQ multiplex PCR; TCRdb's copy has only in-frame clones and leaves some out. Clone size and V and J calls were adopted from that table, with D and trimming inferred from the DNA. The sample includes about 60,000 clones, about 80% of them seen just once. V and J are TRBV27 and TRBJ2-3, with D perhaps matching TRBD1 (5 bases). Sequencing was done on a sample of peripheral blood. The source is a man aged 50-59 years with active or convalescent COVID-19. The CDR3 region has the DNA TGTGCCAGCAGTTTAGTCCCTACTGGGGCCCAAGATACGCAGTATTTT. Translating it yields CASSLVPTGAQDTQYF.